This T cell receptor (beta chain) was captured by sequencing in a study of T cell repertoires in cytomegalovirus infection. The CDR3 spans 15 residues. Deletions cut 0 bases from V and 1 base from J, with 10 bases between. Germline V gene data show CDR1 as SGHTA and CDR2 as FQGNSA. The table lists this clonotype with many counts. TCRdb re-analysed the reads in MiXCR, keeping a single row per CDR3 protein. The sample carries 150,000 to 200,000 distinct CDR3 sequences, under 25% recorded once. The J gene is TRBJ2-7, the V gene TRBV7-2; D remains unclear. The sequencing input was PBMCs. The TCR was taken from a human donor in good health (CMV status not recorded). Some clones in this sample may be carry-over from other donors' samples. In nucleotides, the CDR3 is TGTGCCAGCAGCTTAGCCCCCACCATTTCCTACGAGCAGTACTTC. Protein product: CASSLAPTISYEQYF.